A selection of T cell receptor beta chains follows, all from one sample in a study of shared clonotypes between healthy human individuals. Produced via immunoSEQ multiplex PCR; TCRdb's table is partial and in-frame only. The table lists roughly 1,500,000 clones, roughly 98% of them singletons, with 0.4% to 0.45% in the top ten. The source material was naive CD4+ T cells sorted from blood. The receptor set was obtained from a man aged 30 to 45 in good health. Each CDR3 is given with its conserved first and last residue. Each record gives: J gene, CDR3 length, clone size, D gene, V gene, CDR3 DNA, CDR3 protein. D genes are given only for firm matches. Clone size is stated in some rows and not others, as once, few, many or a class when expanded.

J gene: TRBJ2-1; CDR3 length: 13; clone size: NA; D gene: NA; V gene: TRBV7-6; CDR3 DNA: TGTGCCAGCCGAGAGACTCCCTACAATGAGCAGTTCTTC; CDR3 protein: CASRETPYNEQFF
J gene: TRBJ2-1; CDR3 length: 19; clone size: NA; D gene: NA; V gene: TRBV5-6; CDR3 DNA: TGTGCCAGCAGCCCCCCGGACAGTCGGGGCTTTTCGACCTACAATGAGCAGTTCTTC; CDR3 protein: CASSPPDSRGFSTYNEQFF
J gene: TRBJ2-5; CDR3 length: 12; clone size: NA; D gene: NA; V gene: TRBV5-1; CDR3 DNA: TGCGCCAGCAGCGCGAACCAAGAGACCCAGTACTTC; CDR3 protein: CASSANQETQYF
J gene: TRBJ2-4; CDR3 length: 17; clone size: NA; D gene: TRBD2; V gene: TRBV7-8; CDR3 DNA: TGTGCCAGCAGCATAGGGACTACCCGGTGGGGCAAAAACATTCAGTACTTC; CDR3 protein: CASSIGTTRWGKNIQYF
J gene: TRBJ1-4; CDR3 length: 13; clone size: NA; D gene: NA; V gene: TRBV5-1; CDR3 DNA: TGCGCCAGCAGCTTGGGGGCTCATGAAAAACTGTTTTTT; CDR3 protein: CASSLGAHEKLFF
J gene: TRBJ2-5; CDR3 length: 15; clone size: NA; D gene: NA; V gene: TRBV6-5; CDR3 DNA: TGTGCCAGCAGTTACCATACTGGGGGCCAAGAGACCCAGTACTTC; CDR3 protein: CASSYHTGGQETQYF
J gene: TRBJ2-3; CDR3 length: 14; clone size: NA; D gene: TRBD1; V gene: TRBV7-9; CDR3 DNA: TGTGCCAGCAGCTTAGGACAGGGGAGGTATACGCAGTATTTT; CDR3 protein: CASSLGQGRYTQYF
J gene: TRBJ1-4; CDR3 length: 16; clone size: NA; D gene: TRBD1; V gene: TRBV25-1; CDR3 DNA: TGTGCCAGCACCCCCGGAACAGGGGCGGGAGTGGGAAAACTGTTTTTT; CDR3 protein: CASTPGTGAGVGKLFF
J gene: TRBJ2-5; CDR3 length: 16; clone size: NA; D gene: NA; V gene: TRBV23-1; CDR3 DNA: TGCGCCAGCAGTCACACTAAAACAGGGATCCAAGAGACCCAGTACTTC; CDR3 protein: CASSHTKTGIQETQYF
J gene: TRBJ2-5; CDR3 length: 16; clone size: NA; D gene: TRBD2; V gene: TRBV5-1; CDR3 DNA: TGCGCCAGCAGCTTGGCGGTAGCGGGAGACGGAGAGACCCAGTACTTC; CDR3 protein: CASSLAVAGDGETQYF
J gene: TRBJ2-6; CDR3 length: 15; clone size: once; D gene: NA; V gene: TRBV9; CDR3 DNA: TGTGCCAGCAGCCCTTCGGAGCCCGGGGCCAACGTCCTGACTTTC; CDR3 protein: CASSPSEPGANVLTF
J gene: TRBJ1-5; CDR3 length: 16; clone size: NA; D gene: TRBD1; V gene: TRBV18; CDR3 DNA: TGTGCCAGCTCACCATCGGGACAGGGTGAGGGTCAGCCCCAGCATTTT; CDR3 protein: CASSPSGQGEGQPQHF
J gene: TRBJ2-7; CDR3 length: 15; clone size: NA; D gene: TRBD1; V gene: TRBV6-5; CDR3 DNA: TGTGCCAGCAGTACACGGGACAGGGGAGGATACGAGCAGTACTTC; CDR3 protein: CASSTRDRGGYEQYF
J gene: TRBJ2-1; CDR3 length: 13; clone size: NA; D gene: NA; V gene: TRBV7-8; CDR3 DNA: TGTGCCAGCAGCTTGGGCGGGACCTATGAGCAGTTCTTC; CDR3 protein: CASSLGGTYEQFF
J gene: TRBJ2-5; CDR3 length: 13; clone size: NA; D gene: NA; V gene: TRBV7-9; CDR3 DNA: TGTGCCAGCAGCAGGGGGGTTGCGGAGACCCAGTACTTC; CDR3 protein: CASSRGVAETQYF
J gene: TRBJ2-2; CDR3 length: 15; clone size: NA; D gene: NA; V gene: TRBV5-6; CDR3 DNA: TGTGCCAGCAGCCCTGGGTACCCGAACACCGGGGAGCTGTTTTTT; CDR3 protein: CASSPGYPNTGELFF
J gene: TRBJ1-1; CDR3 length: 14; clone size: NA; D gene: NA; V gene: TRBV4-1; CDR3 DNA: TGCGCCAGCAGCCAATTGGGGGTGAACACTGAAGCTTTCTTT; CDR3 protein: CASSQLGVNTEAFF
J gene: TRBJ1-3; CDR3 length: 12; clone size: NA; D gene: NA; V gene: TRBV7-9; CDR3 DNA: TGTGCCAGCAGCTTAGATGGAAACACCATATATTTT; CDR3 protein: CASSLDGNTIYF
J gene: TRBJ1-2; CDR3 length: 13; clone size: NA; D gene: NA; V gene: TRBV2; CDR3 DNA: TGTGCCAGCAGTGATTTGGTGGACTATGGCTACACCTTC; CDR3 protein: CASSDLVDYGYTF
J gene: TRBJ1-5; CDR3 length: 14; clone size: NA; D gene: TRBD1; V gene: TRBV27; CDR3 DNA: TGTGCCAGCAGCCGACGGACAGGGGGTCAGCCCCAGCATTTT; CDR3 protein: CASSRRTGGQPQHF
J gene: TRBJ2-1; CDR3 length: 16; clone size: NA; D gene: TRBD2; V gene: TRBV9; CDR3 DNA: TGTGCCAGCAGCGGGGAGGGGCTAGCGGCCTACAATGAGCAGTTCTTC; CDR3 protein: CASSGEGLAAYNEQFF
J gene: TRBJ2-1; CDR3 length: 17; clone size: NA; D gene: NA; V gene: TRBV19; CDR3 DNA: TGTGCCAGTAGTATATTTGGGGCGGGGAGCTCCTACAATGAGCAGTTCTTC; CDR3 protein: CASSIFGAGSSYNEQFF
J gene: TRBJ2-6; CDR3 length: 16; clone size: NA; D gene: TRBD2; V gene: TRBV11-2; CDR3 DNA: TGTGCCAGCAGCTTGGGCGGGAGCTCTGGGGCCAACGTCCTGACTTTC; CDR3 protein: CASSLGGSSGANVLTF
J gene: TRBJ1-2; CDR3 length: 14; clone size: NA; D gene: NA; V gene: TRBV4-3; CDR3 DNA: TGCGCCAGCAGCCAAGACAGGGCCACCTATGGCTACACCTTC; CDR3 protein: CASSQDRATYGYTF
J gene: TRBJ2-6; CDR3 length: 13; clone size: NA; D gene: NA; V gene: TRBV2; CDR3 DNA: TGTGCCAGCACCGTCTCTGGGGCCAACGTCCTGACTTTC; CDR3 protein: CASTVSGANVLTF
J gene: TRBJ1-3; CDR3 length: 16; clone size: NA; D gene: NA; V gene: TRBV9; CDR3 DNA: TGTGCCAGCAGCGCCCTAGGGGCGAGCTCTGGAAACACCATATATTTT; CDR3 protein: CASSALGASSGNTIYF
J gene: TRBJ2-7; CDR3 length: 12; clone size: NA; D gene: NA; V gene: TRBV29-1; CDR3 DNA: TGCAGCGTTGCCCAGGGCCCCGACGAGCAGTACTTC; CDR3 protein: CSVAQGPDEQYF
J gene: TRBJ2-2; CDR3 length: 15; clone size: NA; D gene: TRBD1; V gene: TRBV5-1; CDR3 DNA: TGCGCCAGCAGCTTACAGGGGCCGAACACCGGGGAGCTGTTTTTT; CDR3 protein: CASSLQGPNTGELFF
J gene: TRBJ1-4; CDR3 length: 13; clone size: NA; D gene: NA; V gene: TRBV2; CDR3 DNA: TGTGCCAGCAGCGAGGACAGAGGGGGAAAACTGTTTTTT; CDR3 protein: CASSEDRGGKLFF
J gene: TRBJ1-2; CDR3 length: 13; clone size: NA; D gene: NA; V gene: TRBV28; CDR3 DNA: TGTGCCAGCAGTTTATATTTGAGGGGAGGCTACACCTTC; CDR3 protein: CASSLYLRGGYTF
J gene: TRBJ2-7; CDR3 length: 12; clone size: NA; D gene: TRBD2; V gene: TRBV30; CDR3 DNA: TGTGCCTCCGGGACTAGCGACTACGAGCAGTACTTC; CDR3 protein: CASGTSDYEQYF
J gene: TRBJ1-1; CDR3 length: 15; clone size: NA; D gene: NA; V gene: TRBV9; CDR3 DNA: TGTGCCAGCAGCCCACGGGCAGTTGCTGGAACTGAAGCTTTCTTT; CDR3 protein: CASSPRAVAGTEAFF
J gene: TRBJ2-7; CDR3 length: 12; clone size: NA; D gene: NA; V gene: TRBV28; CDR3 DNA: TGTGCCAGCAGTTTGGTGGGGTACGAGCAGTACTTC; CDR3 protein: CASSLVGYEQYF
J gene: TRBJ1-1; CDR3 length: 15; clone size: NA; D gene: NA; V gene: TRBV7-8; CDR3 DNA: TGTGCCAGCAGCGCCTACGGGGGGTTGAACACTGAAGCTTTCTTT; CDR3 protein: CASSAYGGLNTEAFF
J gene: TRBJ2-7; CDR3 length: 13; clone size: NA; D gene: TRBD1; V gene: TRBV5-1; CDR3 DNA: TGCGCCAGCAGCTCCGGGACAGGGGACGAGCAGTACTTC; CDR3 protein: CASSSGTGDEQYF
J gene: TRBJ2-7; CDR3 length: 14; clone size: NA; D gene: TRBD1; V gene: TRBV18; CDR3 DNA: TGTGCCAGCAATGGGGACAGCGGAAACTACGAGCAGTACTTC; CDR3 protein: CASNGDSGNYEQYF
J gene: TRBJ2-3; CDR3 length: 16; clone size: NA; D gene: TRBD2; V gene: TRBV5-8; CDR3 DNA: TGTGCCAGCAGCTTGCGGCGGGAGGGTCACTCAGATACGCAGTATTTT; CDR3 protein: CASSLRREGHSDTQYF
J gene: TRBJ2-7; CDR3 length: 14; clone size: NA; D gene: NA; V gene: TRBV7-8; CDR3 DNA: TGTGCCAGCAGCTTAGATCCGGTCTCCTACGAGCAGTACTTC; CDR3 protein: CASSLDPVSYEQYF
J gene: TRBJ2-7; CDR3 length: 12; clone size: NA; D gene: NA; V gene: TRBV29-1; CDR3 DNA: TGCAGCGTACTGGGCGCAAGCTACGAGCAGTACTTC; CDR3 protein: CSVLGASYEQYF
J gene: TRBJ2-7; CDR3 length: 11; clone size: once; D gene: NA; V gene: TRBV6-5; CDR3 DNA: TGTGCCAGCGGAGAGGGGTACGAGCAGTACTTC; CDR3 protein: CASGEGYEQYF
J gene: TRBJ1-1; CDR3 length: 16; clone size: NA; D gene: NA; V gene: TRBV6-1; CDR3 DNA: TGTGCCAGCAGTGAAGCAGGAGCAGGGTGGGAAACTGAAGCTTTCTTT; CDR3 protein: CASSEAGAGWETEAFF
J gene: TRBJ2-2; CDR3 length: 16; clone size: NA; D gene: NA; V gene: TRBV28; CDR3 DNA: TGTGCCAGCAGTCTACCCGGGACGGAGGACACCGGGGAGCTGTTTTTT; CDR3 protein: CASSLPGTEDTGELFF
J gene: TRBJ2-7; CDR3 length: 15; clone size: NA; D gene: NA; V gene: TRBV19; CDR3 DNA: TGTGCCAGTAGTCTGGGGACACTCCTCTCCTACGAGCAGTACTTC; CDR3 protein: CASSLGTLLSYEQYF
J gene: TRBJ2-4; CDR3 length: 14; clone size: NA; D gene: NA; V gene: TRBV9; CDR3 DNA: TGTGCCAGCAGCTCCCCCCCTTCCAAAAACATTCAGTACTTC; CDR3 protein: CASSSPPSKNIQYF
J gene: TRBJ2-1; CDR3 length: 19; clone size: NA; D gene: TRBD2; V gene: TRBV7-2; CDR3 DNA: TGTGCCAGCAGCTCAATACCGGGACTAGCGGAAGGGGGCTACAATGAGCAGTTCTTC; CDR3 protein: CASSSIPGLAEGGYNEQFF
J gene: TRBJ2-7; CDR3 length: 14; clone size: NA; D gene: NA; V gene: TRBV9; CDR3 DNA: TGTGCCAGCAGCCCCCGGACAGAGAACTACGAGCAGTACTTC; CDR3 protein: CASSPRTENYEQYF
J gene: TRBJ2-7; CDR3 length: 11; clone size: NA; D gene: NA; V gene: TRBV18; CDR3 DNA: TGTGCCAGCTCACGTACCTACGAGCAGTACTTC; CDR3 protein: CASSRTYEQYF
J gene: TRBJ1-2; CDR3 length: 14; clone size: NA; D gene: NA; V gene: TRBV12-5; CDR3 DNA: TGTGCTAGTGGCCCGACAACAGCTAACTATGGCTACACCTTC; CDR3 protein: CASGPTTANYGYTF